This T cell receptor beta chain emerged from a study of blood T cells in healthy people across ages. This clonotype turned up a few times. The donors, all healthy, were Caucasians living in Russia, aged about 6 to 90. Through a sample-barcoded 5' primer and a J-beta primer mix, a second PCR was run for about 6 to 12 cycles. One entry per CDR3 protein, called by TCRdb with MiXCR from the 5' RACE reads. The sample shows roughly 500,000 distinct CDR3 sequences, around 24% of them seen only once. The sample was also linked to a second study, of T cells of mothers and their children. That report adds: Roughly 6 children, together with their three healthy Caucasian mothers, made up the donors. All extracted RNA went into cDNA synthesis, approximately 1.5 ug per 15 ul. The study found thymic selection shapes TCR recombination output similarly in related and unrelated pairs.

The sequence derives from a boy aged 5-17 years in good health. The sequenced sample consisted of blood.

This CDR3 is CSARLAGGKYNEQFF. The CDR3 bases are TGCAGTGCCAGACTAGCGGGAGGAAAATACAATGAGCAGTTCTTC. The V gene is TRBV20-1, the J gene TRBJ2-5; 13 nucleotides line up with TRBD2. Near its end, the DNA agrees better with TRBJ2-1, so the J call may be wrong. The CDR3 is 15 residues long. CDR1 and CDR2 (germline): DFQATT, SNEGSKA (reference sequence).